These T cell receptor beta chains were read from a single sample in a study of molecular identifiers for immune sequencing clone quantification. TCRdb fed the PCR reads into MiXCR, producing one record per CDR3 protein. Of more than 450,000 distinct CDR3 sequences listed, around 25% are singletons. Sequenced sample: naive CD8+ T cells from blood, with Jurkat cell RNA spiked in. The receptors were sampled from a human donor in good health. Some libraries in this study had Jurkat cell RNA spiked in. CDR3s include the opening cysteine and the closing phenylalanine or tryptophan. D genes are given only for firm matches. Expanded clones get a size class; other rows say once, few or many, or leave the size out.

cdr3_nt: TGTGCCAGCAGTTTGGGCCAGGCGATTGTGTCCTATGGCTACACCTTC; cdr3_aa: CASSLGQAIVSYGYTF; d_call: .; clone_size: few; v_call: TRBV28; j_call: TRBJ1-2
cdr3_nt: .; cdr3_aa: CASSKVAKGTNSNTEAFF; d_call: .; clone_size: .; v_call: TRBV21-1; j_call: TRBJ1-1
cdr3_nt: TGCGCCAGCAGCCAAGACCGGCCAGCCGGGAACGCTGAAGCTTTCTTT; cdr3_aa: CASSQDRPAGNAEAFF; d_call: .; clone_size: few; v_call: TRBV4-3; j_call: TRBJ1-1
cdr3_nt: TGTGCCAGCAGCCAAAGGACAGGGACGACCGGGGAGCTGATTTTT; cdr3_aa: CASSQRTGTTGELIF; d_call: TRBD1; clone_size: .; v_call: TRBV3-1; j_call: TRBJ2-2
cdr3_nt: TGTGCCAGCAACTTCCGGGACCGCTACGAGCAGTACTTC; cdr3_aa: CASNFRDRYEQYF; d_call: .; clone_size: .; v_call: TRBV28; j_call: TRBJ2-7
cdr3_nt: TGTGCCAGCACCACCGCTACAGGGATGGTAGAGACCCAGTACTTC; cdr3_aa: CASTTATGMVETQYF; d_call: .; clone_size: few; v_call: TRBV2; j_call: TRBJ2-5
cdr3_nt: TGCAGTGCCTCTGGGATGTCCGTCATGAACACTGAAGCTTTCTTT; cdr3_aa: CSASGMSVMNTEAFF; d_call: .; clone_size: many; v_call: TRBV20-1; j_call: TRBJ1-1
cdr3_nt: TGTGCCACGGCCTGGGGGGCGAGTACTGAAGCTTTCTTT; cdr3_aa: CATAWGASTEAFF; d_call: .; clone_size: .; v_call: TRBV7-9; j_call: TRBJ1-1
cdr3_nt: TGTGCCAGCAGCTCTACAGGGGGCCGAGAGACCCAGTACTTC; cdr3_aa: CASSSTGGRETQYF; d_call: TRBD1; clone_size: many; v_call: TRBV7-9; j_call: TRBJ2-5
cdr3_nt: TGTGCCAGCAGCCTGACAGGTCAGATCGGGGAGCTGTTTTTT; cdr3_aa: CASSLTGQIGELFF; d_call: .; clone_size: few; v_call: TRBV28; j_call: TRBJ2-2
cdr3_nt: TGTGCCAGCAGCAAACTCCTAGCGGGAGCTTCAGATACGCAGTATTTT; cdr3_aa: CASSKLLAGASDTQYF; d_call: TRBD2; clone_size: .; v_call: TRBV27; j_call: TRBJ2-3
cdr3_nt: TGTGCCAGCAGCCAACTAAGCGGCCAGCCCCAGCATTTT; cdr3_aa: CASSQLSGQPQHF; d_call: .; clone_size: many; v_call: TRBV14; j_call: TRBJ1-5
cdr3_nt: TGTGCCTGGAGGGAGGACGGATCCTACGAGCAGTACTTC; cdr3_aa: CAWREDGSYEQYF; d_call: .; clone_size: few; v_call: TRBV30; j_call: TRBJ2-7
cdr3_nt: TGCAGTGCTAGCTCCCTCGACGGGGCGCGGGGAGATACGCAGTATTTT; cdr3_aa: CSASSLDGARGDTQYF; d_call: .; clone_size: many; v_call: TRBV20-1; j_call: TRBJ2-3
cdr3_nt: TGTGCCAGCAGTTTAATAGGAACTAGCGGGGAATACGAGCAGTACTTC; cdr3_aa: CASSLIGTSGEYEQYF; d_call: TRBD2; clone_size: few; v_call: TRBV28; j_call: TRBJ2-7
cdr3_nt: TGTGCCAGCAGCCAAGATTTCGGGGGCGGATACGAGCAGTACTTC; cdr3_aa: CASSQDFGGGYEQYF; d_call: .; clone_size: .; v_call: TRBV14; j_call: TRBJ2-7
cdr3_nt: TGTGCCAGCAGCCATTCCCCGACAGAAGGGGGCGCGGAAGCTTTCTTT; cdr3_aa: CASSHSPTEGGAEAFF; d_call: TRBD1; clone_size: .; v_call: TRBV9; j_call: TRBJ1-1
cdr3_nt: TGCGCCAGCAGCCAAGACTGGAAACCACAGGGTGACACTGAAGCTTTCTTT; cdr3_aa: CASSQDWKPQGDTEAFF; d_call: .; clone_size: .; v_call: TRBV4-3; j_call: TRBJ1-1
cdr3_nt: TGTGCCTGGAGCCCCGGGGGCTTAAATGAAAAACTGTTTTTT; cdr3_aa: CAWSPGGLNEKLFF; d_call: .; clone_size: few; v_call: TRBV30; j_call: TRBJ1-4
cdr3_nt: TGTGCCAACACCATTGGGACTAGCGGGTACAATGAGCAGTTCTTC; cdr3_aa: CANTIGTSGYNEQFF; d_call: TRBD2; clone_size: .; v_call: TRBV28; j_call: TRBJ2-1
cdr3_nt: TGTCTCAGCGGATCGAACACCGGGGAGCTGTTTTTT; cdr3_aa: CLSGSNTGELFF; d_call: .; clone_size: few; v_call: TRBV30; j_call: TRBJ2-2
cdr3_nt: TGCAGTGCTGTCATTTCAGGATCCTACAATGAGCAGTTCTTC; cdr3_aa: CSAVISGSYNEQFF; d_call: .; clone_size: once; v_call: TRBV20-1; j_call: TRBJ2-1
cdr3_nt: TGTGCCAGCAGCAAAGACTTCTCGGACGGCCTTGATTTCACTGAAGCTTTCTTT; cdr3_aa: CASSKDFSDGLDFTEAFF; d_call: .; clone_size: .; v_call: TRBV21-1; j_call: TRBJ1-1
cdr3_nt: TGTGCCAGCAGTTTAGAAGCTAGCTCCTTTAGAATGAGCATAGCCCCTCTAGTCTTC; cdr3_aa: CASSLEASSFRMSIAPLVF; d_call: .; clone_size: .; v_call: TRBV27; j_call: TRBJ2-1
cdr3_nt: TGTGCCAGCAGTTTATTTCTTAGCAATCAGCCCCAGCATTTT; cdr3_aa: CASSLFLSNQPQHF; d_call: .; clone_size: .; v_call: TRBV28; j_call: TRBJ1-5
cdr3_nt: TGCAGTGCTTGGACAGCACAAGAGACCCAGTACTTC; cdr3_aa: CSAWTAQETQYF; d_call: .; clone_size: few; v_call: TRBV20-1; j_call: TRBJ2-5